This T cell receptor (beta chain) was sequenced in a study of human T cells and chemical hapten exposure. Study as a whole: Each week of the roughly 23-week study, patients had diphenylcyclopropenone applied to the scalp. Points from the study as a whole: Controls had significantly fewer large CDR3 similarity clusters than were formed by expanded TCRs.

Time point of the sample: pre-sensitization, week 0. Specified treatment: therapeutic diphenylcyclopropenone sensitization with weekly scalp DPC. This clonotype was seen only a few times. As yet, its antigen is unknown. Attachment of unique molecular identifiers to individual cDNA molecules was performed in the library. A single record per CDR3 protein comes from TCRdb applying MiXCR to the RACE reads. The table has more than 250,000 distinct CDR3 sequences, 7% to 10% seen once. From germline, CDR1 is MNHEY and CDR2 SVGEGT. The CDR3 is made up of 13 amino acids. V was clipped by 6 bases and J by 8 bases, with 14 bases between them.

This receptor was obtained from a woman aged 40-49 years with alopecia areata. Some clones in this sample may be carry-over from other donors' samples. V usage is TRBV6-2 or TRBV6-3 and J usage is TRBJ2-1, with a weak D call TRBD1 (6 bases). Source: whole blood, taken in connection with sensitization to the hapten diphenylcyclopropenone (DPC). CDR3 protein: CASSNRAGDEQFF. The CDR3 DNA reads as TGTGCCAGCAGCAACAGGGCAGGAGATGAGCAGTTCTTC.